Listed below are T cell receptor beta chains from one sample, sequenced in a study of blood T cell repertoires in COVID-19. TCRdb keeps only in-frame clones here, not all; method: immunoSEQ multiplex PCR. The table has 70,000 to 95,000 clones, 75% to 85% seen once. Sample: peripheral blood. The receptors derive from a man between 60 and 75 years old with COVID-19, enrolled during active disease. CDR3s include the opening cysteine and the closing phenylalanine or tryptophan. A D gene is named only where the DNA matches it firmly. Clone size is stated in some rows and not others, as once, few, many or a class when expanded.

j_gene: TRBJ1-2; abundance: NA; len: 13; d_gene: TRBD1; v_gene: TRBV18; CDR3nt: TGTGCCAGCTCACCCGGGACAGGAAGCCTCTACACCTTC; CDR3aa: CASSPGTGSLYTF
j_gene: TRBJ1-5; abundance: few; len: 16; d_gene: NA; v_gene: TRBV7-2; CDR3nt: TGTGCCAGCAGCTTAGGGGGGGACCCCAGGAATCAGCCCCAGCATTTT; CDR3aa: CASSLGGDPRNQPQHF
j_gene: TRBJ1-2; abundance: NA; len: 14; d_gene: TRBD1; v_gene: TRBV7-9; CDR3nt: TGTGCCAGCAGCGAGGGACAGGGCGAGGATGGCTACACCTTC; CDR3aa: CASSEGQGEDGYTF
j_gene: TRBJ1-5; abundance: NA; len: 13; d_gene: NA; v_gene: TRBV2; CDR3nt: TGTGCCAGCACGGGGGTGGGCAATCAGCCCCAGCATTTT; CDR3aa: CASTGVGNQPQHF
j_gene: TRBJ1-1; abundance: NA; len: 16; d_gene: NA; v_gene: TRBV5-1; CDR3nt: TGCGCCAGCAGCTTGGACAGGGATGGAATAAGGACTGAAGCTTTCTTT; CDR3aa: CASSLDRDGIRTEAFF
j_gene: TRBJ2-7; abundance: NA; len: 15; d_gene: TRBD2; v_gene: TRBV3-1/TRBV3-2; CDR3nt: TGTGCCAGCAGCCATCATCGGACTAGCGAAAGTAAGCAGTACTTC; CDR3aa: CASSHHRTSESKQYF
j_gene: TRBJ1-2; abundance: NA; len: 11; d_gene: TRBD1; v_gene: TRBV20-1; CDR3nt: TGCAGTCTATGGACAGGGGGTGGCTACACCTTC; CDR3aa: CSLWTGGGYTF
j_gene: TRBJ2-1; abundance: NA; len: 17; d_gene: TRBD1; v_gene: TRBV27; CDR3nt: TGTGCCAGCAGTCAGAGGGGGCAGGGCGAGGGTCACGATGAGCAGTTCTTC; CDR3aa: CASSQRGQGEGHDEQFF
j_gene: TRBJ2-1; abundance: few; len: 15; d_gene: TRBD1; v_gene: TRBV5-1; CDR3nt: TGCGCCAGCAGATCCGGGACAGGGCTTTACAATGAGCAGTTCTTC; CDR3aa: CASRSGTGLYNEQFF
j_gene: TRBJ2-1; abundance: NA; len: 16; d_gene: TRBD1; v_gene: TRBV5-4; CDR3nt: TGTGCCAGCAGCTTGGAGGGGGCTATCTCCTACAATGAGCAGTTCTTC; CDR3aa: CASSLEGAISYNEQFF
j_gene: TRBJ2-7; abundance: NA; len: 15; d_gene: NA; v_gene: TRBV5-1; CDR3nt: TGCGCCAGCAGCCCGGGGGTCAGGGCCTCCTACGAGCAGTACTTC; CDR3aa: CASSPGVRASYEQYF
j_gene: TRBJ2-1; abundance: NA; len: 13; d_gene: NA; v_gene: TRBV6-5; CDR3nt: TGTGCCAGCGGACAAGGTACCTACAATGAGCAGTTCTTC; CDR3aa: CASGQGTYNEQFF
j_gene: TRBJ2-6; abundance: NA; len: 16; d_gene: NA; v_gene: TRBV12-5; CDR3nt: TGTGCTAGTGGTTTGGCCCCCGACCCCCCTAGGCGCGTCCTGACTTTC; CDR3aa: CASGLAPDPPRRVLTF
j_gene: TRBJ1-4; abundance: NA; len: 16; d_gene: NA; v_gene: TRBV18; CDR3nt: TGTGCCAGCTCACCAGAGCAGACTACAACTAATGAAAAACTGTTTTTT; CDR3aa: CASSPEQTTTNEKLFF
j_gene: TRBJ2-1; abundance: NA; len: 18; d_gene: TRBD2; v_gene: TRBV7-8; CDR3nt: TGTGCCAGCAGCTTAGCTGCCAGCGGGGGGGCAATCTACAATGAGCAGTTCTTC; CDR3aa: CASSLAASGGAIYNEQFF
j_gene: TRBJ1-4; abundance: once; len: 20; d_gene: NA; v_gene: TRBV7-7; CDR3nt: TGTGCTAGCAGCCTTGCCTGCTGCGGGGACCGAGAAGCAACTAATGAAAAACTGTTTTTT; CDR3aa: CASSLACCGDREATNEKLFF